The clone carrying this TCR beta chain was counted only a few times. Germline trimming cut 6 bases from V and 3 bases from J; bases unmatched to any gene: 11. This CDR3 is built from 16 residues. The germline CDR1 and CDR2 sequences are SGHAT and FQNNGV. The entry originates in a study of blood T cell repertoires in COVID-19. Here immunoSEQ multiplex PCR was the method, and the copy in TCRdb shows in-frame clones only, minus some. Here the sample spans about 360,000 clones, 75% to 90% being singletons. This chain joins TRBV11-2 and TRBJ2-5; 9 bases fit TRBD1. The clonotype comes from a woman aged 60 to 75 with COVID-19, enrolled during active disease. What was sequenced was peripheral blood. CDR3 nucleotide sequence: TGTGCCAGCAGGCGGGGACAGGGAAACCCCAAAGAGACCCAGTACTTC. This gives the protein CASRRGQGNPKETQYF.